This is a list of T cell receptor beta chains from one sample in a study of CD8+ T cells in alopecia areata. Clones were sequenced by immunoSEQ multiplex PCR, and TCRdb holds only the in-frame ones, with some missing. This table has about 110,000 clones, roughly three fifths appearing once. Sequenced here: CD4+ T cells sorted from blood, sampled at week 24, from a patient treated with tofacitinib. The source is a human donor with alopecia areata. CDR3s include the opening cysteine and the closing phenylalanine or tryptophan. The D gene is left open where the match is weak. Not every row has a clone size; where given, it reads once, few, many or a size class.

d_call cdr3_length clone_size j_call v_call cdr3_nt cdr3_aa
TRBD1 14 once TRBJ2-7 TRBV7-2 TGTGCCAGCAGCTGGGACAGGGGGCCCTACGAGCAGTACTTC CASSWDRGPYEQYF
TRBD1 15 - TRBJ2-5 TRBV2 TGTGCCAGCAGAGGCAACAGGGGATTCCAAGAGACCCAGTACTTC CASRGNRGFQETQYF
TRBD1 14 few TRBJ1-4 TRBV7-9 TGTGCCAGCAGTTCGCCGGGACAGGGGGAAAAACTGTTTTTT CASSSPGQGEKLFF
- 15 - TRBJ1-5 TRBV5-1 TGCGCCAGCAGCTTGGAGGCAGGTCCTAATCAGCCCCAGCATTTT CASSLEAGPNQPQHF
TRBD1 15 - TRBJ2-1 TRBV6-1 TGTGCCATCGACGACCGGGACAGGGGGTACAATGAGCAGTTCTTC CAIDDRDRGYNEQFF
- 15 - TRBJ1-5 TRBV6-5 TGTGCCAGCAGTCCTTGGCGGAATAGCAATCAGCCCCAGCATTTT CASSPWRNSNQPQHF
- 14 few TRBJ2-2 TRBV5-1 TGCGCCAGCAGCTCGATGGCGGGAACCGGGGAGCTGTTTTTT CASSSMAGTGELFF
- 13 - TRBJ1-1 TRBV29-1 TGCAGCGTTGAAGTAGGAACGAACACTGAAGCTTTCTTT CSVEVGTNTEAFF
- 15 - TRBJ2-5 TRBV14 TGTGCCAGCAGCCCGGGACCAACGAGGGGGGAGACCCAGTACTTC CASSPGPTRGETQYF
- 15 medium-sized TRBJ2-2 TRBV10-3 TGTGCCATCAGTGATTACGGAGGGCTGACCGGGGAGCTGTTTTTT CAISDYGGLTGELFF
- 13 few TRBJ2-3 TRBV29-1 TGCAGCGTGACTAGATCCGGGGCAGATACGCAGTATTTT CSVTRSGADTQYF
- 11 - TRBJ1-1 TRBV7-2 TGTGCCAGCAGCTTAAACTCTGAAGCTTTCTTT CASSLNSEAFF
- 13 - TRBJ1-5 TRBV5-4 TGTGCCAGCAGCTTGGACACCCATCAGCCCCAGCATTTT CASSLDTHQPQHF
- 17 - TRBJ1-6 TRBV30 TGTGCCTGGAGTTCCTGGGGGCCAGGGGAGGGAAATTCACCCCTCCACTTT CAWSSWGPGEGNSPLHF
TRBD2 15 few TRBJ2-2 TRBV28 TGTGCCAGCAGTTCGCCGACTAGCGGGGCCGGGGAGCTGTTTTTT CASSSPTSGAGELFF
TRBD2 17 - TRBJ2-1 TRBV9 TGTGCCAGCAGCGTAGGACTAGCGGGGGGCCTCCTTAATGAGCAGTTCTTC CASSVGLAGGLLNEQFF
- 14 - TRBJ1-4 TRBV30 TGTGCCTGGAGTGTACTCACGTCTAATGAAAAACTGTTTTTT CAWSVLTSNEKLFF
- 13 - TRBJ1-5 TRBV30 TGTGCCTGGAGTCCCCGGGTCAATCAGCCCCAGCATTTT CAWSPRVNQPQHF
TRBD2 11 - TRBJ2-1 TRBV30 TGTGCCTGGGACGCCGGGGGGGAGCAGTTCTTC CAWDAGGEQFF
- 17 - TRBJ2-3 TRBV30 TGTGCCTGGAGTGTACTTGGGGGGCGGATGACCACAGATACGCAGTATTTT CAWSVLGGRMTTDTQYF
- 13 - TRBJ1-5 TRBV30 TGTGCCTCCTCGACCTCGCGGGATCAGCCCCAGCATTTT CASSTSRDQPQHF
- 13 - TRBJ2-5 TRBV14 TGTGCCAGCAGCCGACGAGGCTGGGAGACCCAGTACTTC CASSRRGWETQYF
- 11 - TRBJ1-2 TRBV20-1 TGCAGTGTGGAGGAGTACTATGGCTACACCTTC CSVEEYYGYTF
- 15 - TRBJ2-6 TRBV4-1 TGCGCCAGCAGCCAAGGGTCCTCTGGGGCCAACGTCCTGACTTTC CASSQGSSGANVLTF
- 14 - TRBJ2-5 TRBV29-1 TGCAGCGTTGAGTACGACAGGACCCCTGAGACCCAGTACTTC CSVEYDRTPETQYF
- 16 few TRBJ1-1 TRBV4-1 TGCGCCAGCAGCCAAGATCAACAACCCAGGAGGGGAGGGGCTTTCTTT CASSQDQQPRRGGAFF
- 12 - TRBJ1-2 TRBV29-1 TGCAGCGTCGAGAGGGGGGCCCCCTCCCCCACCTTC CSVERGAPSPTF
- 17 once TRBJ1-6 TRBV9 TGTGCCAGCAGCGTCGGACAGACTGCTGCACATAATTCACCCCTCCACTTT CASSVGQTAAHNSPLHF
TRBD2 13 - TRBJ2-2 TRBV30 TGTGCCTGGTCTCCGGGGGGGACCGGGGAGCTGTTTTTT CAWSPGGTGELFF
- 13 - TRBJ2-3 TRBV5-1 TGCGCCAGCAGCTTCGGCAGGGCGGATACGCAGTATTTT CASSFGRADTQYF
- 16 few TRBJ1-2 TRBV25-1 TGTGCCAGACAAACAGGGTCAGTAAATAGGAGCTATGGCTACACCTTC CARQTGSVNRSYGYTF
- 12 - TRBJ1-1 TRBV14 TGTGCCAGCAGCCAACAGGGTATTGAAGCTTTCTTT CASSQQGIEAFF
TRBD2 15 - TRBJ2-5 TRBV6-1 TGTGCCAGCAGTGAACTAGCGGGAATCCAAGAGACCCAGTACTTC CASSELAGIQETQYF
- 15 few TRBJ2-7 TRBV18 TGTGCCAGCTCACCACCGAGAGGAGGGGCCTACGAGCAGTACTTC CASSPPRGGAYEQYF
TRBD1 17 few TRBJ2-2 TRBV6-1 TGTGCCAGCAGTGCCATTCCTGGACAGGGGCGCACCGGGGAGCTGTTTTTT CASSAIPGQGRTGELFF
- 12 - TRBJ1-2 TRBV28 TGTGCCAGCAGTTCCCGAATCGGGGGCTACACCTTC CASSSRIGGYTF
TRBD1 15 - TRBJ2-2 TRBV7-2 TGTGCCAGCAGCTTAGGGGACAGGGGCACCGGGGAGCTGTTTTTT CASSLGDRGTGELFF
TRBD1 15 few TRBJ1-4 TRBV5-4 TGTGCCAGCAGCTTGGTGGGGACAGGGGTTCAAAAACTGTTTTTT CASSLVGTGVQKLFF
- 17 - TRBJ2-6 TRBV29-1 TGCAGCGTTCTGGACAGCCCTGGGGGCTCTGGGGCCAACGTCCTGACTTTC CSVLDSPGGSGANVLTF
- 13 - TRBJ2-7 TRBV7-2 TGTGCCAGCAGCTCCCCGTCTAAGTACGAGCAGTACTTC CASSSPSKYEQYF
- 13 few TRBJ1-3 TRBV4-2 TGTGCCAGCAGCCAAGATCAGGGAAACACCATATATTTT CASSQDQGNTIYF
TRBD2 18 - TRBJ2-5 TRBV10-3 TGTGCCATCAGTGGAGTAGGTGCTAGCGGTGTCTTTCGAGAGACCCAGTACTTC CAISGVGASGVFRETQYF
TRBD1 11 few TRBJ2-7 TRBV6-1 TGTGCCAGCAGTGAATCGAAGGGACAGATCTTC CASSESKGQIF
TRBD1 16 few TRBJ2-3 TRBV5-1 TGCGCCAGCAGCTTCCCCCGGGACAGGACGACAGATACGCAGTATTTT CASSFPRDRTTDTQYF
- 13 - TRBJ1-2 TRBV14 TGTGCCAGCAGCCAAGAGATGATTTATGGCTACACCTTC CASSQEMIYGYTF
- 13 - TRBJ2-3 TRBV7-9 TGTGCCAGCAGCTTAGCAGACGGGGATACGCAGTATTTT CASSLADGDTQYF
- 12 few TRBJ1-2 TRBV27 TGTGCCACCATAAAGGACGGCTATGGCTACACCTTC CATIKDGYGYTF
TRBD1 12 - TRBJ1-1 TRBV6-5 TGTGCCACCTTAGACAGGGGCCCTGAAGCTTTCTTT CATLDRGPEAFF
- 14 - TRBJ1-1 TRBV6-5 TGTGCCAGCAGTCGTACAGGGTCGAACACTGAAGCTTTCTTT CASSRTGSNTEAFF
- 15 - TRBJ2-7 TRBV7-2 TGTGCCAGCAGCTTAGAGGCGGGGGCCTCCTACGAGCAGTACTTC CASSLEAGASYEQYF
- 12 - TRBJ2-3 TRBV30 TGTGCCTGGAGTGAATTAGGGGACGGTTTGAATTTT CAWSELGDGLNF
- 10 - TRBJ1-2 TRBV29-1 TGCAGCGTTGATAGGGATGGCTACACCTTC CSVDRDGYTF
- 13 - TRBJ1-5 TRBV19 TGTGCCAGTAGTACCCAGGGGTATCAGCCCCAGCATTTT CASSTQGYQPQHF
TRBD2 16 - TRBJ2-5 TRBV15 TGTGCCACCAGCAGAGATACGGCTAGCGGGGAAGAGACCCAGTACTTC CATSRDTASGEETQYF
TRBD1 15 few TRBJ2-5 TRBV5-1 TGCGCCAGCAGCTTGGTGGCAGGGGGCCAAGAGACCCAGTACTTC CASSLVAGGQETQYF